This T cell receptor beta chain was captured in a study of T cell responses to AZD1222 COVID-19 vaccine. As regards this clone: Its cognate antigen is unknown. Other DNA sequences in the same sample also yield this CDR3.

Generated by immunoSEQ multiplex PCR, the TCRdb table keeps only in-frame clones and is missing some. Of around 180,000 clones listed, about nine tenths were seen once; the top ten hold 2.6%. Study-level results: Repertoires were sampled only after the peak T cell response. Just a handful of people given AZD1222 tested seropositive at baseline.

Germline CDR1 is LNHDA and CDR2 is SQIVND (reference sequence). The V and J ends lost 1 base and 3 bases respectively, with 9 bases between them. The CDR3 is 14 amino acids. J is TRBJ1-1 and V is TRBV19; the D is unclear. This TCR derives from an adult in good health. The sequencing here drew on peripheral blood, taken on day 0 of AZD1222 vaccination. CDR3 loop: CASSIGSTDTEAFF. CDR3 nucleotides: TGTGCCAGTAGTATAGGTTCGACGGACACTGAAGCTTTCTTT.